Listed here are 6 T cell receptor beta chains from one sample, sequenced in a study of beta chain features in type 1 diabetes. The isolated RNA, all of it, was reverse transcribed, so expressed TCRB transcripts were what got sequenced. The method was immunoSEQ multiplex PCR; TCRdb's version includes in-frame clones alone and lacks a portion of them. The sample includes some 360,000 clones, roughly 21% of them seen just once. The sequencing input was naive CD4+ T cells from blood. The receptors were sampled from a woman aged 18-30 years in good health.

V is TRBV4-1 and J is TRBJ1-1; 8 bases agree with TRBD1. J gave up 6 bases and V 4 bases, and 13 bases lay outside the gene matches. Germline V gene lookup returns CDR1 MGHRA and CDR2 YSYEKL. The CDR3 has 16 residues. The CDR3 DNA reads TGCGCCAGCAGCCCTAACAATCAGGGGGCGGGGGCTGAAGCTTTCTTT. This codes for CASSPNNQGAGAEAFF.

This clone occurred a few times. DNA of the CDR3: TGCAGCGTTGCGACAGGTTCAGGGGCGCAGTACTTC. Encoded protein: CSVATGSGAQYF. The V and J genes are TRBV29-1 and TRBJ2-7, with a possible D match to TRBD1 (6 bases). The germline gives CDR1 SQVTM, CDR2 ANQGSEA. CDR3 size: 12 residues. V shed 4 bases and J shed 9 bases, with 16 bases lying between them.

The J gene is TRBJ1-2, the V gene TRBV7-8; 8 bases fit TRBD1. This CDR3 has 15 amino acids. Germline V gene lookup returns CDR1 SGHVS and CDR2 FQNEAQ. The J segment lost 3 bases and the V segment lost 0 bases, leaving 3 bases of the junction unmatched. The CDR3 loop is CASSLAHRGDYGYTF. In DNA form, the CDR3 reads TGTGCCAGCAGCTTAGCGCACAGGGGGGACTATGGCTACACCTTC.

V is TRBV5-1 and J is TRBJ2-2, with TRBD2 matching over 8 bases. J lost 4 bases, V lost 1 base, and 0 bases had no gene match. CDR3 size: 14 residues. Germline CDR1 SGHRS, CDR2 YFSETQ. CDR3 nucleotide sequence: TGCGCCAGCAGCTTGACTAGCGGCACCGGGGAGCTGTTTTTT. Amino acid sequence: CASSLTSGTGELFF.

The rearrangement joins TRBV9 to TRBJ2-3, with a tentative D call TRBD1 (7 bases). The length of the CDR3 is 18 residues. CDR1 is SGDLS and CDR2 is YYNGEE in the germline V gene. V was shortened by 3 bases and J by 2 bases, with 22 bases between the two germline ends. The CDR3, as DNA: TGTGCCAGCAGCGCGGGGGTGGGGACAGCAAGTTTCACAGATACGCAGTATTTT. As protein: CASSAGVGTASFTDTQYF. Complete variable domain (other parts from reference TRBV9 and TRBJ2-3): DSGVTQTPKHLITATGQRVTLRCSPRSGDLSVYWYQQSLDQGLQFLIQYYNGEERAKGNILERFSAQQFPDLHSELNLSSLELGDSALYFCASSAGVGTASFTDTQYFGPGTRLTVL.

The V and J genes are TRBV18 and TRBJ2-7, with D tentatively TRBD1 (6 bases). This CDR3 has 16 amino acids. V dropped 2 bases and J dropped 2 bases, with 16 bases sitting between them. Germline V CDR1 and CDR2: KGHSH, LQKENI. For the CDR3, the DNA is TGTGCCAGCTCACCAAGGGCAGGGGTAAAAACCTACGAGCAGTACTTC. This sequence encodes CASSPRAGVKTYEQYF.